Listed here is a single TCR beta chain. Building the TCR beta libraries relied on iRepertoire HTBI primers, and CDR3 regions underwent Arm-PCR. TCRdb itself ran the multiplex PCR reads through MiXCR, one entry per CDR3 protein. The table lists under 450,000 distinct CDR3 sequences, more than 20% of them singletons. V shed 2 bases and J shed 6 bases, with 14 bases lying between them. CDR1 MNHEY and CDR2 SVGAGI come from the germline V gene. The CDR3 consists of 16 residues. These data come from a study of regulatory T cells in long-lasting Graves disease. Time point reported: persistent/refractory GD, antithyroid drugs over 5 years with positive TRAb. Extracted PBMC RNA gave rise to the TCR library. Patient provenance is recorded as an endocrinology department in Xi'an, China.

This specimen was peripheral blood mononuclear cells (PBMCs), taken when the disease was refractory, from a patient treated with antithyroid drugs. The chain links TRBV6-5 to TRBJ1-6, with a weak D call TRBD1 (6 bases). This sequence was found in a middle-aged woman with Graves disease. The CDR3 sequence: CASSYIQGTFNSPLHF. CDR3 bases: TGTGCCAGCAGTTACATTCAGGGGACGTTTAATTCACCCCTCCACTTT.